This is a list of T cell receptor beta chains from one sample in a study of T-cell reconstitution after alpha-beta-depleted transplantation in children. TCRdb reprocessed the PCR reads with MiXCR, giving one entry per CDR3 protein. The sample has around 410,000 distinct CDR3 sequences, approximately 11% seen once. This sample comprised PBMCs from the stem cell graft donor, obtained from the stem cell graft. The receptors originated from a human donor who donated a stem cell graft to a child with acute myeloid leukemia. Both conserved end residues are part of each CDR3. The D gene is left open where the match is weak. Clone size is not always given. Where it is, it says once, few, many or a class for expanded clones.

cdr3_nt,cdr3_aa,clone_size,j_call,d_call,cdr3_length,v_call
TGTGCCAGCAGCTCCCGGGACAGCTCATATAGCAATCAGCCCCAGCATTTT,CASSSRDSSYSNQPQHF,few,TRBJ1-5,TRBD1,17,TRBV7-2
TGTGCCAGCAGGACCACAACTAATGAAAAACTGTTTTTT,CASRTTTNEKLFF,.,TRBJ1-4,.,13,TRBV12-3/TRBV12-4
TGTGCCAGCAGCCAGAGGGACAGGCTCTCTGGAAACACCATATATTTT,CASSQRDRLSGNTIYF,.,TRBJ1-3,TRBD1,16,TRBV3-1
TGTGCCAGTAGTATGTTAGGGGATACGCAGTATTTT,CASSMLGDTQYF,.,TRBJ2-3,.,12,TRBV19
TGCAGCGTTGAAGGGACAGGGTGGGGCTCTGAAGCTTTCTTT,CSVEGTGWGSEAFF,many,TRBJ1-1,TRBD1,14,TRBV29-1
TGCAGCGTTGAAGCTTGGGCGGAGGACGGGGCCAACGTCCTGACTTTC,CSVEAWAEDGANVLTF,.,TRBJ2-6,.,16,TRBV29-1
TGCGCCAGCAGCTTGGGTCGGCTAGCGGGATTTGGGATTGAGCAGTTCTTC,CASSLGRLAGFGIEQFF,.,TRBJ2-1,TRBD2,17,TRBV5-1
TGCAGCGTTGAAGACCTTTACTCGGTCGCGCCCCTACTGGAGGAGGATGAGCAGTTCTTC,CSVEDLYSVAPLLEEDEQFF,.,TRBJ2-1,.,20,TRBV29-1
TGTGCCAGTCGGAGGGGGAGGGTAGACAATGAGCAGTTCTTC,CASRRGRVDNEQFF,.,TRBJ2-1,.,14,TRBV5-6
TGCAGTGCTAGAGAGGCAGGGTTGTTAACCGGGGAGCTGTTTTTT,CSAREAGLLTGELFF,.,TRBJ2-2,.,15,TRBV20-1
TGTGCCAGCAGCTTAGATGGGGGTTCTGAGCAGTTCTTC,CASSLDGGSEQFF,few,TRBJ2-1,.,13,TRBV7-6
TGTACAATTCCGGCAGTGGATGAAAAACTGTTTTTT,CTIPAVDEKLFF,few,TRBJ1-4,.,12,TRBV7-6
TGTGCCAGCAGTTTAGAAGGGGACGCCTACGAGCAGTACTTC,CASSLEGDAYEQYF,few,TRBJ2-7,.,14,TRBV12-3/TRBV12-4
TGCAGTGCTAGTATTGGTCGGCAAGAGACCCAGTACTTC,CSASIGRQETQYF,many,TRBJ2-5,.,13,TRBV20-1
TGTGCCAGCAGCCCTGACAGGGGATGGGAGACCCAGTACTTC,CASSPDRGWETQYF,many,TRBJ2-5,TRBD1,14,TRBV7-9
TGCAGTGCTAGAGATAGGCGGGGGGCCACCGGGGAGCTGTTTTTT,CSARDRRGATGELFF,.,TRBJ2-2,TRBD2,15,TRBV20-1
TGTGCCAGCAGGGACGCCGGCAAGAACACTGAAGCTTTCTTT,CASRDAGKNTEAFF,.,TRBJ1-1,.,14,TRBV7-6
TGCGCCAGCAGCAAGGGACCGAGTCAAGAGACCCAGTACTTC,CASSKGPSQETQYF,few,TRBJ2-5,.,14,TRBV5-1
TGTGCCAGCAGCGAGACGAATCAGCCCCAGCATTTT,CASSETNQPQHF,many,TRBJ1-5,.,12,TRBV7-9
TGTGCCAGCAGTTACACCGTGGAGCCCACTGAAGCTTTCTTT,CASSYTVEPTEAFF,.,TRBJ1-1,.,14,TRBV6-5
TGTGCCAGCAGCTCCCCGGGAACGGGAAACACCATATATTTT,CASSSPGTGNTIYF,few,TRBJ1-3,.,14,TRBV7-2
TGCGCCAGCAGCTCCTGGACAGGGGCTAATGAGCAGTTCTTC,CASSSWTGANEQFF,.,TRBJ2-1,TRBD1,14,TRBV5-1
TGCGCCAGCAGCTTGAGGACGGAGAATTCACCCCTCCACTTT,CASSLRTENSPLHF,many,TRBJ1-6,.,14,TRBV5-1
TGCAGTGCTAGTACCCCACTAGCGGGAGGGTTCACCGGGGAGCTGTTTTTT,CSASTPLAGGFTGELFF,.,TRBJ2-2,TRBD2,17,TRBV20-1
TGCAGTGCTCACAGTCCCTCCTTCTATGGCTACACCTTC,CSAHSPSFYGYTF,many,TRBJ1-2,.,13,TRBV20-1
TGTGCCAGCAGTTTAGACAGGTGGTATCAGCCCCAGCATTTT,CASSLDRWYQPQHF,many,TRBJ1-5,.,14,TRBV27
TGTGCCATCAAGCGGACTAGCGGGAGTGGTAGTGAGCAGTTCTTC,CAIKRTSGSGSEQFF,.,TRBJ2-1,TRBD2,15,TRBV10-3
TGCGCCAGCAGCGAACAGGGAAACGAGCAGTACTTC,CASSEQGNEQYF,many,TRBJ2-7,.,12,TRBV5-1
TGCAGCGTTCAAATAGCCTCCTACGAGCAGTACTTC,CSVQIASYEQYF,few,TRBJ2-7,.,12,TRBV29-1
TGTGCCAGCTCGCCGGCTAGTTCTTACAATGAGCAGTTCTTC,CASSPASSYNEQFF,few,TRBJ2-1,.,14,TRBV18
TGCGCCAGCGGAATCTACGCTGGGGCCAACGTCCTGACTTTC,CASGIYAGANVLTF,.,TRBJ2-6,.,14,TRBV5-1
TGTGCCAGCAGCTTAAAGGGGTTTGGAGGCTACACCTTC,CASSLKGFGGYTF,many,TRBJ1-2,.,13,TRBV7-3
TGCAGCGTTGAAGGACAGGATCCCAACTATGGCTACACCTTC,CSVEGQDPNYGYTF,few,TRBJ1-2,.,14,TRBV29-1
TGTGCCAGCAGCCACACTAGCGGGGGGGCGGTTGAGCAGTTCTTC,CASSHTSGGAVEQFF,few,TRBJ2-1,TRBD2,15,TRBV14
TGTGCCAGCAGCTTAGGGTCTGGGTACGAGACCCAGTACTTC,CASSLGSGYETQYF,few,TRBJ2-5,.,14,TRBV11-2
TGTGCCAGCAGCTCCCGGGAACATTTCATTCAGTACTTC,CASSSREHFIQYF,few,TRBJ2-4,.,13,TRBV7-9
TGTGCCAGCAAACACTACTCTGGAAACACCATATATTTT,CASKHYSGNTIYF,.,TRBJ1-3,.,13,TRBV6-5
TGCAGTGCAGACGGACTAGCGGGAGAGGACAATGAGCAGTTCTTC,CSADGLAGEDNEQFF,few,TRBJ2-1,TRBD2,15,TRBV20-1
TGCGCCAGCAGCCAAGGACAGGGGCATTTGGATGAAAAACTGTTTTTT,CASSQGQGHLDEKLFF,few,TRBJ1-4,TRBD1,16,TRBV4-3
TGTGCCAGCAGCCAAGATTTAGGCACCGGGGAGCTGTTTTTT,CASSQDLGTGELFF,many,TRBJ2-2,.,14,TRBV14
TGCAGTGCTACCGGGACAGACTACAATGAGCAGTTCTTC,CSATGTDYNEQFF,many,TRBJ2-1,TRBD1,13,TRBV20-1
TGTGCCTGGAGTACGGGCGAGACCCAGTACTTC,CAWSTGETQYF,few,TRBJ2-5,.,11,TRBV30
TGCAGTGCTAGATTAAGAGGTCGGGGGCTAGGAGATACGCAGTATTTT,CSARLRGRGLGDTQYF,few,TRBJ2-3,.,16,TRBV20-1
TGTGCCAGCAGGTGGGAGGGCAATCAGCCCCAGCATTTT,CASRWEGNQPQHF,.,TRBJ1-5,.,13,TRBV6-6
TGTGCCAGCAGCCAGTGGACAGGACTTGGTGAAGACAATGAGCAGTTCTTC,CASSQWTGLGEDNEQFF,few,TRBJ2-1,TRBD1,17,TRBV14
TGCGCCAGCAGCCAGGCGAGGGACTACGAGCAGTACTTC,CASSQARDYEQYF,many,TRBJ2-7,.,13,TRBV4-3
TGTGCCAGCAGCTTGGTTCCGGCAGATACGCAGTATTTT,CASSLVPADTQYF,many,TRBJ2-3,.,13,TRBV5-4
TGTGCCAGCAGACGGGCCCCTCTGTTAGTCGGGCGGGAGGCCCTCTCCTACAATGAGCAGTTCTTC,CASRRAPLLVGREALSYNEQFF,.,TRBJ2-1,.,22,TRBV21-1
TGTGCCAGCAGTGGGACTAGCAAAGAGACCCAGTACTTC,CASSGTSKETQYF,.,TRBJ2-5,TRBD2,13,TRBV6-1
TGCAGTGCTAGAGGACTCTCCGGGACTAGCGGGGGGAAATTAGAAGATACGCAGTATTTT,CSARGLSGTSGGKLEDTQYF,few,TRBJ2-3,TRBD2,20,TRBV20-1
TGTGCCAGCACCGATAGCCTCACAGATACGCAGTATTTT,CASTDSLTDTQYF,few,TRBJ2-3,.,13,TRBV9